Below, 17 T cell receptor beta chains from the same sample are listed, as sequenced in a study of molecular identifiers for immune sequencing clone quantification. Each CDR3 protein is one row after TCRdb ran MiXCR on the PCR reads. Of 60,000 to 80,000 distinct CDR3 sequences in the sample, under 20% are singletons; the top ten hold around 1.5%. The sequencing sample was made of naive CD8+ T cells from blood, with Jurkat cell RNA spiked in. Subset indicated: FACS-sorted CD8+CD4-CCR7+CD45RA+ naive T cells. Receptors were obtained from a human donor in good health. Some libraries in this study had Jurkat cell RNA spiked in.

This clonotype was counted many times. The chain combines TRBV7-9 with TRBJ2-7; 11 bases agree with TRBD2. This CDR3 has 17 amino acids. Per germline, CDR1 SEHNR and CDR2 FQNEAQ (reference sequence). V was clipped by 5 bases and J by 2 bases; unmatched bases: 11. The CDR3 nucleotides read TGTGCCAGCAGCCCGTCAATGACTAGCGGGGTCCCCTACGAGCAGTACTTC. Translated: CASSPSMTSGVPYEQYF.

This clonotype occurred a few times. The rearrangement joins TRBV19 to TRBJ2-1; D possibly corresponds to TRBD2 (6 bases). CDR3 length: 14 residues. Trimming cost V 3 bases and J 7 bases, with 13 bases left between them. Germline V gene data show CDR1 as LNHDA and CDR2 as SQIVND (reference sequence). The CDR3 region is CASSISTSLNEQFF. The CDR3 nucleotides are TGTGCCAGTAGTATTTCGACTAGTTTGAATGAGCAGTTCTTC.

This clonotype was seen repeatedly, ten times or more. CDR3 protein: CASSGEQGYGEQFF. The CDR3 DNA follows: TGTGCCAGCAGCGGGGAACAGGGTTACGGTGAGCAGTTCTTC. The chain has TRBV5-4 and TRBJ2-1; the D gene is possibly TRBD1 (6 bases). The V and J ends lost 4 bases and 9 bases respectively, with 17 bases between them. CDR1 is SGHNT and CDR2 is YYREEE in the germline V gene (reference sequence). The CDR3 is made up of 14 amino acids.

In regard to this clonotype: The junction and the germline gene differ at one end; a read error may be behind it. The V gene is TRBV7-9, the J gene TRBJ2-4, with 9 bases fitting TRBD2. Germline V lookup: CDR1 SEHNR, CDR2 FQNEAQ (reference sequence). CDR3 length: 15 residues. The CDR3 protein is CASSGDSGSYNTQYF. The DNA of the CDR3 is TGTGCCAGCAGCGGGGATAGCGGGAGCTACAACACTCAGTACTTC.

This clonotype was detected a few times. V usage is TRBV5-1 and J usage is TRBJ1-2, with no clear D. Between the trimmed V and J ends, which lost 3 bases and 5 bases, there was a span of 14 bases. Germline CDR1 reads SGHRS; CDR2 reads YFSETQ. The CDR3 extends over 14 amino acids. CDR3: CASSSISRLYGYTF. The CDR3 DNA reads as TGCGCCAGCAGCTCCATTTCCAGGCTTTATGGCTACACCTTC.

At least ten counts were recorded for this clonotype. V is TRBV29-1 and J is TRBJ1-2; 8 positions agree with TRBD1. The CDR3 totals 11 residues. V lost 6 bases, J lost 7 bases, and 4 bases stayed unmatched. Germline V gives CDR1 SQVTM, CDR2 ANQGSEA. CDR3 residues: CSVGTGSGYTF. The CDR3 nucleotides read TGCAGCGTAGGGACAGGTTCTGGCTACACCTTC.

This clonotype was picked up many times. The chain recombines TRBV24-1 with TRBJ1-1; maybe TRBD1 (6 bases). Trimming stripped 7 bases from V and 6 bases from J, with 23 bases between. Germline values: CDR1 KGHDR, CDR2 SFDVKD. This CDR3 contains 16 residues. The CDR3 nucleotides are TGTGCCACCAGCCCCCCCCCAGGGAGCGGGGGGCCTGAAGCTTTCTTT. Its translation is CATSPPPGSGGPEAFF.

This clonotype was seen many times. V is TRBV7-6 and J is TRBJ2-5; 13 bases fit TRBD2. Trimming removed 2 bases from V and 4 bases from J; junction bases left unmatched: 4. Germline V gene data show CDR1 as SGHVS and CDR2 as FNYEAQ. The CDR3 runs 16 residues. CDR3 sequence reads: CASSLIGLAGVETQYF. The CDR3 nucleotides are TGTGCCAGCAGCTTAATCGGACTAGCGGGAGTAGAGACCCAGTACTTC.

This clonotype showed up many times. V and J are TRBV7-8 and TRBJ2-5; D tentatively reads TRBD1 or TRBD2 (5 bases each). The CDR3 length is 14 residues. With 3 bases removed from V and 2 bases from J, the gap between germline ends came to 10 bases. Germline V lookup: CDR1 SGHVS, CDR2 FQNEAQ. CDR3 in DNA: TGTGCCAGCAGCTTCGTGGGACCTCAAGAGACCCAGTACTTC. Amino acids: CASSFVGPQETQYF.

This rearrangement joins TRBV7-9 to TRBJ1-1, with D perhaps matching TRBD1 (5 bases). This CDR3 has 14 residues. With 4 bases removed from V and 1 base from J, the gap between germline ends came to 10 bases. Germline V gives CDR1 SEHNR, CDR2 FQNEAQ (reference sequence). This chain's CDR3 is CASSYSQGNTEAFF. In DNA, the CDR3 is TGTGCCAGCAGCTACAGTCAGGGGAACACTGAAGCTTTCTTT.

The sample holds many counts of this clonotype. The chain recombines TRBV7-2 with TRBJ2-5; D gene ambiguous. V lost 0 bases, J lost 2 bases, and 4 bases lay in between. This CDR3 has 13 amino acids. CDR1 and CDR2 from the germline V gene are SGHTA and FQGNSA. CDR3 sequence reads: CASSLALQETQYF. In DNA, the CDR3 is TGTGCCAGCAGCTTAGCACTTCAAGAGACCCAGTACTTC.

This clonotype was recorded many times. This chain uses TRBV12-3 or TRBV12-4 with TRBJ2-4; 8 bases fit TRBD2. This CDR3 is 17 amino acids long. V shed 3 bases, J shed 3 bases, and the junction held 10 bases outside the gene matches. The CDR3 protein is CASSLHPVAGGKNIQYF. CDR3 nucleotides: TGTGCCAGCAGTTTGCACCCGGTGGCGGGAGGCAAAAACATTCAGTACTTC.

This clonotype was picked up many times. The genes are TRBV2 and TRBJ2-5; D remains unclear. V was trimmed by 8 bases and J by 1 base, leaving 20 bases between them. Germline values: CDR1 SNHLY, CDR2 FYNNEI. The CDR3 runs 16 residues. The CDR3 nucleotides are TGTGCCAGCGGCCCAACGACAACACAAATCCAAGAGACCCAGTACTTC. Protein: CASGPTTTQIQETQYF.

This clonotype was counted at least ten times. The chain has TRBV20-1 and TRBJ2-7; D is possibly TRBD2 (5 bases). Germline V CDR1 and CDR2: DFQATT, SNEGSKA (reference sequence). The V end lost 5 bases, the J end lost 2 bases, and 16 bases lay between the germline ends. The CDR3 has 14 amino acids. The CDR3 loop is CSAPPGISPYEQYF. In DNA form, the CDR3 reads TGCAGTGCTCCACCGGGAATATCTCCCTACGAGCAGTACTTC.

This clonotype has a count of ten or more. The V and J genes are TRBV20-1 and TRBJ2-3; D call uncertain. Per germline, CDR1 DFQATT and CDR2 SNEGSKA (reference sequence). This CDR3 spans 13 amino acids. The CDR3: CSVVAEMTDTQYF. Here the CDR3 DNA reads TGCAGCGTGGTGGCAGAAATGACAGATACGCAGTATTTT.

This clonotype was seen repeatedly, ten times or more. This chain connects TRBV4-1 to TRBJ2-7, with TRBD2 identical over 10 bases. CDR3 length: 16 residues. V trimming: 3 bases; J trimming: 6 bases; junction bases outside the gene matches: 11. Germline CDR1 and CDR2: MGHRA and YSYEKL. The CDR3, as DNA: TGCGCCAGCAGCCAGGTTCTGGGCCTAGCGGGAGTCGAGCAGTACTTC. It is translated as CASSQVLGLAGVEQYF.

Many counts were recorded for this clonotype. V and J are TRBV19 and TRBJ1-5; D perhaps matches TRBD1 (5 bases). CDR1 is LNHDA, CDR2 SQIVND, per germline (reference sequence). This CDR3 is built from 17 residues. Trimming stripped 3 bases from V and 0 bases from J, with 15 bases between. CDR3 bases: TGTGCCAGTAGTATTAATCAGGGCTACTATAGCAATCAGCCCCAGCATTTT. Translating it yields CASSINQGYYSNQPQHF. Complete variable domain (other parts from reference TRBV19 and TRBJ1-5): DGGITQSPKYLFRKEGQNVTLSCEQNLNHDAMYWYRQDPGQGLRLIYYSQIVNDFQKGDIAEGYSVSREKKESFPLTVTSAQKNPTAFYLCASSINQGYYSNQPQHFGDGTRLSIL.